The T cell receptor (beta chain) under discussion was sequenced for a study of blood T cell repertoires in COVID-19. This clone was observed a few times. Under the authors' procedure: Estimation of nucleated cell counts was performed using reference gene primer amplification. TCRdb's copy holds only in-frame clones and misses some; the assay was immunoSEQ multiplex PCR. V, J and clone size reflect that table, while D and trimming were determined from the DNA. The sample includes around 440,000 clones, 70% to 90% of them seen just once. The receptor was isolated from a woman between 45 and 60 years old with COVID-19, enrolled during active disease. Sequenced: peripheral blood.

In DNA form, the CDR3 reads TGTGCCAGCAGTTCCGGCCGTCCCGGGAACTACGAGCAGTACTTC. Encoded protein: CASSSGRPGNYEQYF. The rearrangement uses TRBV6-6 and TRBJ2-7; D is possibly TRBD2 (5 bases). The CDR3 covers 15 residues. The germline V gene has CDR1 MNHNY and CDR2 SVGAGI (reference sequence). The V end lost 4 bases, the J end lost 3 bases, and 16 bases lay between the germline ends.